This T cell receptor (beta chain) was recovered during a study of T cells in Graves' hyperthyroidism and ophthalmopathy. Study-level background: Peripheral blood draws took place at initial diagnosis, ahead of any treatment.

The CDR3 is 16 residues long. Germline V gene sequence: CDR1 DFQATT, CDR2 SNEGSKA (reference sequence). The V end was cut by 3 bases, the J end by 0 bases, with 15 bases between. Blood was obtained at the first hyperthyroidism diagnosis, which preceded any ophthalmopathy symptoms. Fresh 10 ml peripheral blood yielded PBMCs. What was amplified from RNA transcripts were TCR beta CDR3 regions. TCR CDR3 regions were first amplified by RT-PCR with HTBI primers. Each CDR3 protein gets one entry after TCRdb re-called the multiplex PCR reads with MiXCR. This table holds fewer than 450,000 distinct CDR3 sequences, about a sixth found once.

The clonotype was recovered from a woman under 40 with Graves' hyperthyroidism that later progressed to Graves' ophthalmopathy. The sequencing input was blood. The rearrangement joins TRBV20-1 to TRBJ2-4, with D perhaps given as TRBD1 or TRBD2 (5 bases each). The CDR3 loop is CSARGDGQIAKNIQYF. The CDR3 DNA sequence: TGCAGTGCTAGGGGGGATGGGCAGATAGCCAAAAACATTCAGTACTTC.